Below, 28 T cell receptor beta chains from the same sample are listed, as sequenced in a study of blood T cell repertoires in COVID-19 (dated by TCRdb to the early 2020s). Receptor amplification or capture employed the immunoSEQ multiplex PCR assay. In its TCRdb copy, this immuneACCESS table keeps in-frame sequences only and misses some clones. Where compared with another copy, unresolved V genes explain less than half of these, and the others have no known cause. The sample table records around 99,000 clones; around three quarters of these occur just once. Together, the top ten hold about 8.7% of the sample. Sequenced: peripheral blood. These receptors were taken from a man in his fifties or sixties who had recovered from COVID-19.

In this sample, this clone turned up once. The genes are TRBV9 and TRBJ1-2; the D gene is possibly TRBD1 (5 bases). Looked up from germline, CDR1 is SGDLS and CDR2 is YYNGEE. The CDR3 is 14 residues long. V was trimmed by 2 bases and J by 4 bases, leaving 12 bases between them. As DNA, the CDR3 is TGTGCCAGCAGCGTTCGGGGGGGTCCCTATGGCTACACCTTC. It encodes CASSVRGGPYGYTF.

This clone has more than one count but fewer than ten. The rearrangement links TRBV10-1 to TRBJ2-7, with TRBD1 identical over 7 bases. Germline V gene lookup returns CDR1 WNHNN and CDR2 SYGVQD (reference sequence). The CDR3 is 13 amino acids. After removal of 5 bases from V and 0 bases from J, the junction contained 1 base not matched to a gene. The CDR3 nucleotides are TGCGCCAGCAGTTGGGACAGCTCCTACGAGCAGTACTTC. Residues: CASSWDSSYEQYF.

This sequence joins TRBV5-1 and TRBJ1-6, with D maybe TRBD1 (5 bases). This CDR3 contains 16 residues. The V and J ends lost 0 bases and 7 bases respectively, with 14 bases between them. Germline V gene lookup returns CDR1 SGHRS and CDR2 YFSETQ. CDR3 DNA: TGCGCCAGCAGCTTGGTTGCGGGGGGGGGAAATTCACCCCTCCACTTT. It translates to CASSLVAGGGNSPLHF.

This sequence joins TRBV6-5 and TRBJ1-2, with TRBD1 matching over 8 bases. J was trimmed by 3 bases and V by 4 bases; bases with no gene match: 10. This CDR3 comprises 16 residues. Germline V gives CDR1 MNHEY, CDR2 SVGAGI. CDR3 region: CASSSRGAGGHYGYTF. For the CDR3, the DNA is TGTGCCAGCAGTTCCCGGGGGGCAGGGGGCCACTATGGCTACACCTTC.

The chain combines TRBV2 with TRBJ2-7; 10 nucleotides agree with TRBD1. Germline lookup yields CDR1 SNHLY and CDR2 FYNNEI. The CDR3 extends over 16 amino acids. V lost 7 bases to trimming and J lost 4 bases; unmatched junction nucleotides: 13. The CDR3 sequence: CASTRDRGDLGYEQYF. DNA of the CDR3: TGTGCCAGCACCCGGGACAGGGGAGATTTAGGGTACGAGCAGTACTTC.

V is TRBV5-5 and J is TRBJ2-7; the D gene is possibly TRBD1 (5 bases). In germline, CDR1 is SGHKS, CDR2 YYEKEE (reference sequence). The CDR3 has 15 amino acids. With 0 bases removed from V and 1 base from J, the gap between germline ends came to 11 bases. In nucleotides, the CDR3 is TGTGCCAGCAGCTTGGAAAGGGGAAGGTCCTACGAGCAGTACTTC. Protein: CASSLERGRSYEQYF.

This chain joins TRBV19 and TRBJ1-5; TRBD1 is a possible D gene (6 bases). Germline values: CDR1 LNHDA, CDR2 SQIVND (reference sequence). Trimming took off 5 bases at V and 0 bases at J, with 20 bases between the two ends. The CDR3 runs to 18 residues. CDR3 coding DNA: TGTGCCAGTAGTCCTAACATCTGGGAAGGGGGTAGCAATCAGCCCCAGCATTTT. This codes for CASSPNIWEGGSNQPQHF.

The V call is TRBV27, the J call TRBJ1-5; D remains unclear. Trimming shortened V by 6 bases and J by 4 bases, and 7 bases separated the two germline ends. From germline, CDR1 is MNHEY and CDR2 SMNVEV (reference sequence). This CDR3 is built from 12 residues. CDR3 in amino acids: CASSPPNQPQHF. The CDR3 DNA follows: TGTGCCAGCAGCCCTCCTAATCAGCCCCAGCATTTT.

V gene TRBV6-6 combines with J gene TRBJ1-2; 7 bases are a match to TRBD1. Trimming cost V 5 bases and J 2 bases; bases outside gene matches: 2. This CDR3 comprises 13 residues. Germline-derived CDR1 and CDR2 are MNHNY and SVGAGI (reference sequence). CDR3 in amino acids: CASSQTGNYGYTF. The CDR3 DNA is TGTGCCAGCAGTCAGACAGGGAACTATGGCTACACCTTC.

This chain links TRBV6-1 with TRBJ2-1; the D is unclear. V was clipped by 2 bases and J by 7 bases, with 9 bases between them. Germline V gene sequence: CDR1 MNHNS, CDR2 SASEGT. CDR3 length: 13 amino acids. The CDR3 DNA reads as TGTGCCAGCAGTGAACAGGCCACGAATGAGCAGTTCTTC. This sequence encodes CASSEQATNEQFF.

The chain is built from TRBV27 and TRBJ2-6; 9 bases agree with TRBD2. Germline values: CDR1 MNHEY, CDR2 SMNVEV (reference sequence). After removal of 3 bases from V and 2 bases from J, the junction contained 2 bases not matched to a gene. The CDR3 has 16 amino acids. The CDR3 loop reads CASSLGGGAGANVLTF. In DNA, the CDR3 is TGTGCCAGCAGTTTGGGCGGGGGGGCTGGGGCCAACGTCCTGACTTTC.

The chain employs TRBV18 and TRBJ2-7, with TRBD1 matching over 9 bases. From germline, CDR1 is KGHSH and CDR2 LQKENI. The CDR3 covers 19 residues. Trimming removed 3 bases from V and 3 bases from J; junction bases left unmatched: 18. CDR3 nucleotide sequence: TGTGCCAGCTCACCGGGGGACAGGGCTTGGTCGGTCTCGTGCTACGAGCAGTACTTC. Encoded protein: CASSPGDRAWSVSCYEQYF. The full variable domain, its missing parts supplied by reference TRBV18 and TRBJ2-7, is NAGVMQNPRHLVRRRGQEARLRCSPMKGHSHVYWYRQLPEEGLKFMVYLQKENIIDESGMPKERFSAEFPKEGPSILRIQQVVRGDSAAYFCASSPGDRAWSVSCYEQYFGPGTRLTVT.

V and J are TRBV5-1 and TRBJ2-7; 10 bases line up with TRBD2. CDR1 and CDR2 (germline): SGHRS, YFSETQ. This CDR3 has 15 amino acids. The J segment lost 4 bases and the V segment lost 4 bases, leaving 8 bases of the junction unmatched. Written as DNA, the CDR3 is TGCGCCAGCAGCCCCAGGACTAGCGGTTCGTACGAGCAGTACTTC. Its translation: CASSPRTSGSYEQYF.

This chain links TRBV19 with TRBJ2-3; 9 nucleotides align to TRBD2. This CDR3 has 17 residues. The trim removed 4 bases at V and 0 bases at J, leaving 8 bases unmatched. CDR1 LNHDA and CDR2 SQIVND come from the germline V gene (reference sequence). The CDR3 sequence: CASSKRSGSPSTDTQYF. CDR3 nucleotide sequence: TGTGCCAGTAGTAAGCGTAGCGGGAGCCCTAGCACAGATACGCAGTATTTT. Together with reference TRBV19 and TRBJ2-3, the CDR3 gives the full variable domain: DGGITQSPKYLFRKEGQNVTLSCEQNLNHDAMYWYRQDPGQGLRLIYYSQIVNDFQKGDIAEGYSVSREKKESFPLTVTSAQKNPTAFYLCASSKRSGSPSTDTQYFGPGTRLTVL.

This clone was counted many times. The gene calls are TRBV27 and TRBJ2-4; 10 nucleotides match TRBD1. CDR3 length equals 15 residues. The V gene end was trimmed by 8 bases and the J gene end by 6 bases; junction bases not matched to a gene: 10. The germline V gene encodes CDR1 MNHEY and CDR2 SMNVEV (reference sequence). CDR3 amino acids: CASGRDRGIVNIQYF. In DNA form, the CDR3 reads TGTGCCAGCGGACGGGACAGGGGTATTGTAAACATTCAGTACTTC.

The chain's CDR3 is CASSPGPSGSGYTF. For the CDR3, the DNA is TGTGCCAGCAGCCCAGGCCCATCCGGTAGTGGCTACACCTTC. The chain uses TRBV11-2 and TRBJ1-2; D uncertain. Trimming pared 5 bases from V and 7 bases from J, leaving 17 bases between. This CDR3 comprises 14 residues. The germline V gene has CDR1 SGHAT and CDR2 FQNNGV. The full variable domain, in which reference TRBV11-2 and TRBJ1-2 provide the parts outside the CDR3, is EAGVAQSPRYKIIEKRQSVAFWCNPISGHATLYWYQQILGQGPKLLIQFQNNGVVDDSQLPKDRFSAERLKGVDSTLKIQPAKLEDSAVYLCASSPGPSGSGYTFGSGTRLTVV.

This chain links TRBV9 with TRBJ2-7, with a weak D call TRBD2 (5 bases). Trimming removed 0 bases from V and 0 bases from J, with 10 bases in between. Germline-derived CDR1 and CDR2 are SGDLS and YYNGEE. The length of the CDR3 is 15 residues. CDR3 DNA sequence: TGTGCCAGCAGCGTAGGGGCGGGCCTCTCCTACGAGCAGTACTTC. It encodes CASSVGAGLSYEQYF.

The chain couples TRBV5-4 to TRBJ1-1, with a possible D match to TRBD1 (5 bases). The length of the CDR3 is 14 residues. Trimming shortened V by 2 bases and J by 5 bases, and 13 bases separated the two germline ends. Germline CDR1 SGHNT, CDR2 YYREEE (reference sequence). This CDR3 reads CASSFQGGRTEAFF. The CDR3 nucleotides are TGTGCCAGCAGCTTTCAGGGTGGTAGGACTGAAGCTTTCTTT.

The count of this clone is one. CDR3 in amino acids: CASPGQGSSGANVLTF. The CDR3 bases are TGTGCCAGCCCTGGACAGGGCAGCTCTGGGGCCAACGTCCTGACTTTC. The chain has TRBV18 and TRBJ2-6, with 8 bases that match TRBD1. J was trimmed by 0 bases and V by 8 bases; bases with no gene match: 6. Germline lookup yields CDR1 KGHSH and CDR2 LQKENI. The CDR3 length is 16 residues.

The chain links TRBV21-1 to TRBJ2-3; TRBD2, the table's D call, lacks a check against the DNA. TRBV21-1 is tagged as a pseudogene. The CDR3 spans 18 residues. The CDR3: CASSKVASGGEYTDTQYF. CDR3 bases: TGTGCCAGCAGCAAAGTAGCTAGCGGGGGGGAATACACAGATACGCAGTATTTT.

The chain links TRBV12-3 or TRBV12-4 to TRBJ2-7; 10 bases align to TRBD1. The CDR3 covers 12 residues. V lost 7 bases and J lost 9; bases outside the gene matches: 6. The CDR3 sequence is CASTPDRGRQYF. CDR3 nucleotide sequence: TGTGCCAGCACCCCCGACAGGGGGCGGCAGTACTTC.

The rearrangement uses TRBV11-3 and TRBJ2-2; 7 bases are shared with TRBD1. In germline, CDR1 is SGHNT, CDR2 YENEEA. With 5 bases clipped from V and 4 bases from J, the junction kept 4 bases outside the gene matches. CDR3 length: 14 amino acids. CDR3: CASSNRGGTGELFF. Here the CDR3 DNA reads TGTGCCAGCAGCAACAGGGGCGGCACCGGGGAGCTGTTTTTT.

V gene TRBV3-1 (or the pseudogene TRBV3-2) combines with J gene TRBJ2-5; TRBD2 is a possible D gene (6 bases). V lost 4 bases to trimming and J lost 1 base, with 19 bases between them. This CDR3 is built from 17 residues. Germline assignment: CDR1 LGHDT and CDR2 YNNKEL (reference sequence). DNA of the CDR3: TGTGCCAGCAGCCCACAGAGATTTGCGGGACCCCAAGAGACCCAGTACTTC. Translated, it gives CASSPQRFAGPQETQYF.

Regarding this clone: Additional DNA sequences in this sample encode the identical CDR3. The chain links TRBV4-3 to TRBJ1-2; D unclear. Looked up from germline, CDR1 is LGHNA and CDR2 is YSLEER. The CDR3 runs to 15 residues. Trimming removed 0 bases at V and 4 bases at J, with 12 bases between. The DNA of the CDR3 is TGCGCCAGCAGCCAAGACGCCGGGAACAGCTATGGCTACACCTTC. It encodes CASSQDAGNSYGYTF.

The J gene is TRBJ2-3, the V gene TRBV4-2, with 8 bases fitting TRBD2. Germline V gene lookup returns CDR1 LGHNA and CDR2 YNFKEQ. Unmatched junction bases numbered 11, after V lost 4 bases and J lost 5 bases. The CDR3 consists of 16 residues. CDR3 coding DNA: TGTGCCAGCAGCCGCTCCGGTTTGGCGGGGGGAGATACGCAGTATTTT. Its translation: CASSRSGLAGGDTQYF.

The rearrangement links TRBV12-5 to TRBJ2-2; 10 bases fit TRBD2. After removal of 3 bases from V and 1 base from J, the junction contained 8 bases not matched to a gene. This CDR3 comprises 18 residues. Germline V CDR1 and CDR2: LGHNT, FRNRAP. The CDR3 region is CASGFQRGGRRNTGELFF. The CDR3 DNA follows: TGTGCTAGTGGTTTCCAGCGGGGGGGCCGGCGGAACACCGGGGAGCTGTTTTTT.

This sequence joins TRBV7-8 and TRBJ1-5; D might be TRBD1 (6 bases). Between the trimmed V and J ends, which lost 1 base and 5 bases, there was a span of 12 bases. This CDR3 is 15 amino acids long. Per germline, CDR1 SGHVS and CDR2 FQNEAQ. The CDR3: CASSLGGTPHQPQHF. The CDR3 DNA sequence: TGTGCCAGCAGCTTAGGTGGGACACCCCATCAGCCCCAGCATTTT.

The CDR3 loop reads CATSDPPGTGQETQYF. In DNA form, the CDR3 reads TGTGCCACCAGTGACCCCCCAGGGACAGGCCAAGAGACCCAGTACTTC. The chain has TRBV24-1 and TRBJ2-5; TRBD1 matches at 8 bases. V lost 4 bases, J lost 1 base, and 7 bases stayed unmatched. Germline V gene lookup returns CDR1 KGHDR and CDR2 SFDVKD. The CDR3 covers 16 residues.